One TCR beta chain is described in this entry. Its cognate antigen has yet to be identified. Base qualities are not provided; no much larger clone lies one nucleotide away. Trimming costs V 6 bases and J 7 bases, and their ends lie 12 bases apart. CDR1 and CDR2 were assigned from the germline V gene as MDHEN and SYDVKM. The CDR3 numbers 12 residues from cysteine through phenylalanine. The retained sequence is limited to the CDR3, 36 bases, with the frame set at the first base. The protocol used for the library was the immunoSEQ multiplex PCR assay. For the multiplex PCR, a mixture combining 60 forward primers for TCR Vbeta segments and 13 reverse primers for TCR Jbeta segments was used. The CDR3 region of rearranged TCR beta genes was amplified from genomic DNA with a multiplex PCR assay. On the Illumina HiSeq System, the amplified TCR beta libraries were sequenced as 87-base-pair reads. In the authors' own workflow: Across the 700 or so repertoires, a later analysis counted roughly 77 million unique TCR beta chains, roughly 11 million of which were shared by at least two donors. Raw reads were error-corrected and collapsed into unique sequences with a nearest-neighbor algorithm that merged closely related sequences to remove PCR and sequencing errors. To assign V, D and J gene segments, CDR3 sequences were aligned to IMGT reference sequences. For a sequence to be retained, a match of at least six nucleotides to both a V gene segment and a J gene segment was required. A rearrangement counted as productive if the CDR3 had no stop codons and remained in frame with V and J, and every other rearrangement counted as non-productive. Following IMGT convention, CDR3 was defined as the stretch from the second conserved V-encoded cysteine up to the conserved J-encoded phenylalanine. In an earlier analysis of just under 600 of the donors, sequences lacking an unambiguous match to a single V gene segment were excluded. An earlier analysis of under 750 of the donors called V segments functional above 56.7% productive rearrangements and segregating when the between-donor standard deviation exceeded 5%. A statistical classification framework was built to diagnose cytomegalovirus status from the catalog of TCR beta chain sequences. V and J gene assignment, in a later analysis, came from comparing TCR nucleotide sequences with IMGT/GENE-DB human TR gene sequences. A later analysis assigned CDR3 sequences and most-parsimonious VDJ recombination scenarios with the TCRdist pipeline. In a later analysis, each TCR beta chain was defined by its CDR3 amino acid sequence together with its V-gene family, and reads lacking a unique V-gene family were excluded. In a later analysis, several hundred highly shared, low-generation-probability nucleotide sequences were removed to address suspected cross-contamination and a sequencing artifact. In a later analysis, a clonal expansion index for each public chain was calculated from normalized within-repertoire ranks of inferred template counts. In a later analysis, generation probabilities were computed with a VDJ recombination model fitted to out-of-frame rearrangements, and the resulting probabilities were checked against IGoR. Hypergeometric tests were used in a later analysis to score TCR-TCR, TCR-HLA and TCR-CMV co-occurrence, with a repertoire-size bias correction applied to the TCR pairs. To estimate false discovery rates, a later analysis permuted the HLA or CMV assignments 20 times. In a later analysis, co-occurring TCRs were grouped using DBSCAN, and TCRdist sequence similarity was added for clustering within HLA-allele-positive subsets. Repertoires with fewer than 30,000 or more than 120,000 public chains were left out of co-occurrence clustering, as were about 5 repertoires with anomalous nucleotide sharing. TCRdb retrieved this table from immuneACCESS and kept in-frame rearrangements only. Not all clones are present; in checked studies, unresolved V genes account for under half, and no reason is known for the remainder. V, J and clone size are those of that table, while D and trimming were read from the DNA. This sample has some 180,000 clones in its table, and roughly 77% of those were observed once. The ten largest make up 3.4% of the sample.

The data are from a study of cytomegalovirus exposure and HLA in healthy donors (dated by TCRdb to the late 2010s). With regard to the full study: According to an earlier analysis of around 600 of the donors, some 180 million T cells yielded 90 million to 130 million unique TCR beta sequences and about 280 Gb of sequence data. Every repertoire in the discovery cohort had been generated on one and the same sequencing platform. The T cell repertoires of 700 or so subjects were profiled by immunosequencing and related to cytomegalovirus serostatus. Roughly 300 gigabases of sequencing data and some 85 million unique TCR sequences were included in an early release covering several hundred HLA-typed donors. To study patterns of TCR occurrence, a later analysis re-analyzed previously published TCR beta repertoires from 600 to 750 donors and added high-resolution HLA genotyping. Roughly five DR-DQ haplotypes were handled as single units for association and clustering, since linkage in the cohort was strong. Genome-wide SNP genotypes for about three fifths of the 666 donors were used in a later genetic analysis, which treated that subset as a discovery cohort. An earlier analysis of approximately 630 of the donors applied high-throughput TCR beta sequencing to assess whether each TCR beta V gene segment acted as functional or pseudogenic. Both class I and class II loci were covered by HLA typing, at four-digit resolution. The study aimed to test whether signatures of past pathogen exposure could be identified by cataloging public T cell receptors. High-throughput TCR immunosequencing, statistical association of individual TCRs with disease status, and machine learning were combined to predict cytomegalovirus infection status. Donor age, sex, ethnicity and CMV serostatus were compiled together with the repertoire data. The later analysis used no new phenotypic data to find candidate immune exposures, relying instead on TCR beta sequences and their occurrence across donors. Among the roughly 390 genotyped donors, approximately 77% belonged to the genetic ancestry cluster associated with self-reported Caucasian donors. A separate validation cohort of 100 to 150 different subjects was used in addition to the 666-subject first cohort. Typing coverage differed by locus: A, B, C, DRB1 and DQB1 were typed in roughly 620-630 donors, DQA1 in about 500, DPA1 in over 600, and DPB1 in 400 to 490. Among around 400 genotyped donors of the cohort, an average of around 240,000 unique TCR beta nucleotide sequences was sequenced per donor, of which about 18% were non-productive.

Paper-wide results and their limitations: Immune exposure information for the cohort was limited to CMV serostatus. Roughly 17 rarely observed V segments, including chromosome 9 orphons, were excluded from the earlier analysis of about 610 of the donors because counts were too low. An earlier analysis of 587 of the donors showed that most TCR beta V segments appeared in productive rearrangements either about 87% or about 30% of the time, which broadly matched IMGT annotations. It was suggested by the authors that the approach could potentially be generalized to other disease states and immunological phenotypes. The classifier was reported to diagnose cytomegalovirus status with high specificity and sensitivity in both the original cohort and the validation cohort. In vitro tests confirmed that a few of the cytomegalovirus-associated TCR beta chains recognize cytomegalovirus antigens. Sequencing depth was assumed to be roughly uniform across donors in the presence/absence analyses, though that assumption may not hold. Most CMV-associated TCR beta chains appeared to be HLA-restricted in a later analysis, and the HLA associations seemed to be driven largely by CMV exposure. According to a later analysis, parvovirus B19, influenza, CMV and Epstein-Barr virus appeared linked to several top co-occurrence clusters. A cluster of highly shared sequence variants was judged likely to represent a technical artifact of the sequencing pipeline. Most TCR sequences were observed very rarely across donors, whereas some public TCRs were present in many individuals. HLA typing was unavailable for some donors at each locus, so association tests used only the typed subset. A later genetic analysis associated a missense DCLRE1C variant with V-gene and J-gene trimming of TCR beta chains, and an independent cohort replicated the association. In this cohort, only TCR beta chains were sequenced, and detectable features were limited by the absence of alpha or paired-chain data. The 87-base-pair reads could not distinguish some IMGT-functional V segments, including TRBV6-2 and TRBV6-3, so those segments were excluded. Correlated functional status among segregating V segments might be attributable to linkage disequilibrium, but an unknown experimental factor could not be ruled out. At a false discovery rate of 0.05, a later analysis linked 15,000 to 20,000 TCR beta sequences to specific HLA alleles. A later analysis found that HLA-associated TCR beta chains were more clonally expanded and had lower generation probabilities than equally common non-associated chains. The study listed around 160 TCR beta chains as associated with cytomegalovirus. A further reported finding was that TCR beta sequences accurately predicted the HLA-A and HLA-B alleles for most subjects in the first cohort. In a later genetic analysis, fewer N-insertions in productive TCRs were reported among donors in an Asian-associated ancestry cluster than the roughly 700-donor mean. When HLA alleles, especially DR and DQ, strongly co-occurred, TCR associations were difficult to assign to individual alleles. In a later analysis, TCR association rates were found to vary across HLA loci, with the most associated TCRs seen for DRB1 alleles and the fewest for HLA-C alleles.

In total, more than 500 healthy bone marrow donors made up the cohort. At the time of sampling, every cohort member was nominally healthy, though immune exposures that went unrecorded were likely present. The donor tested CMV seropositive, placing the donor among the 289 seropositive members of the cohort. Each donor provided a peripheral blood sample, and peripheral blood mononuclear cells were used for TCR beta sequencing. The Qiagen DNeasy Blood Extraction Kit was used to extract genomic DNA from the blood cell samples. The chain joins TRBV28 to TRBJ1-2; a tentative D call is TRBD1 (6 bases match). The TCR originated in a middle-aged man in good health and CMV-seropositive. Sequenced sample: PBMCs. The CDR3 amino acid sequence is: CASRRGAGGYTF. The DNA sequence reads TGTGCCAGCAGACGGGGGGCCGGTGGCTACACCTTC.